Listed below are T cell receptor beta chains from one sample, sequenced in a study of human T cells and chemical hapten exposure. TCRdb recomputed calls from the RACE reads with MiXCR, one row per CDR3 protein. The sample records roughly 120,000 distinct CDR3 sequences, around 13% being singletons. This material consisted of whole blood, taken in connection with sensitization to the hapten diphenylcyclopropenone (DPC). The receptor set was obtained from a man between 18 and 29 years old with alopecia areata. Some clones in this sample may be carry-over from other donors' samples. Each CDR3 is given with its conserved first and last residue.

TRBV4-2,CASSQGVQGQGYTF
TRBV6-1,CASHYAGAIQETQYF
TRBV3-1,CASSRDRPLSGANVLTF
TRBV20-1,CSARPHGVAYNEQFF
TRBV18,CASSPIPGDRVRKNIQYF
TRBV7-9,CASSLAGETYEQYF
TRBV20-1,CSARDYARTVIYGYTF
TRBV7-2,CASSSDRFEQYF
TRBV7-2,CASSLPSTGYPYF
TRBV12-3/TRBV12-4,CASSPPSWEGYGYTF
TRBV7-3,CASARDTNSPLHF
TRBV19,CASSIERRGNSPLHF
TRBV3-1,CASSQVHVTDTQYF
TRBV21-1,CASSKETDEAFF
TRBV6-1,CASSREVYEQYF
TRBV12-3/TRBV12-4,CASSLVGGQETQYF
TRBV4-3,CASSQDGRRGEQFF
TRBV20-1,CSARSRRGRTEAFF
TRBV7-9,CASTTTKGAVNEQFF
TRBV5-1,CASSLVLVRNTGELFF
TRBV4-3,CASSQDLEAEAFF
TRBV9,CASSEDGGSGNTIYF
TRBV20-1,CSAALAGGHNEQFF
TRBV27,CASSLSVQGLNEQYF
TRBV7-2,CASSFYRSGGNEKLFF
TRBV2,CASSIAPNYGYTF
TRBV6-5,CASRHSYNEQFF
TRBV20-1,CSARMGTGITEAFF
TRBV7-9,CASSFPPNLDSQETQYF
TRBV5-1,CASSWGTGAHNEQFF
TRBV10-3,CAISEPRTTSTDTQYF
TRBV29-1,CSVGIGNSPLHF
TRBV7-2,CASSVDGFGDQPQHF
TRBV18,CASSRTGSNSPLHF
TRBV20-1,CSARDPLAGGYNEQFF
TRBV20-1,CSARFSGANVLTF
TRBV11-2,CASSLGPDEQFF
TRBV13,CASSTGTASDYTF
TRBV24-1,CATSDSRRARGYTF
TRBV7-3,CASSPEPLNYGYTF
TRBV28,CASSPAGEGNEQFF
TRBV7-6,CASSLHPGTGTEQFF
TRBV11-2,CASSLVRSYEQYF
TRBV29-1,CSVVGEIMNTEAFF
TRBV6-2/TRBV6-3,CASSWDHEQFF
TRBV28,CASRRRGRSPEAFF
TRBV7-8,CASSFRRAGGDEQFF
TRBV25-1,CASSEPGGSLGAEAFF
TRBV29-1,CSGRQGNTGELFF
TRBV7-9,CASGQGPLAKNIQYF
TRBV7-9,CASSQPGYPEAFF
TRBV20-1,CSALREVGTEAFF
TRBV5-1,CASSFSGGGAWDTDTQYF
TRBV7-9,CASRSGTESYEQYF
TRBV5-1,CASLRYEQYF
TRBV25-1,CASTGRETQYF
TRBV4-3,CASSPGDYHNSPLHF
TRBV11-2,CASSSPSAGELFF
TRBV9,CASSVGGHGANTDTQYF
TRBV7-2,CASSLDRTNTGELFF